The 9 T cell receptor beta chains listed next were all sequenced from one sample in a study of Graves' ophthalmopathy and Graves' hyperthyroidism. Beta-chain TCR CDR3 regions were amplified from RNA transcripts. Second-round multiplex PCR came after first-round RT-PCR with HTBI primers. A single record per CDR3 protein comes from TCRdb applying MiXCR to the multiplex PCR reads. Of hundreds of thousands of distinct CDR3 sequences in the sample, roughly 40% were seen once. The specimen was peripheral blood. Receptors originate from an adult man with Graves' ophthalmopathy.

The CDR3 spells CASSSTRLSGNTIYF. The CDR3 DNA reads TGTGCCAGCAGCTCGACCCGCCTCTCTGGAAACACCATATATTTT. This chain links TRBV9 with TRBJ1-3; no clear D. Germline CDR1 and CDR2: SGDLS and YYNGEE. Trimming left V 4 bases short and J 0 bases short, with 11 bases between. This CDR3 region has 15 residues.

The CDR3 loop reads CASSTSGRDQETQYF. The CDR3 bases are TGTGCCAGCAGCACTAGCGGGAGGGATCAAGAGACCCAGTACTTC. This sequence joins TRBV7-9 and TRBJ2-5, with 13 bases lining up with TRBD2. Trimming removed 5 bases from V and 2 bases from J; junction bases left unmatched: 2. Germline V lookup: CDR1 SEHNR, CDR2 FQNEAQ (reference sequence). This CDR3 is built from 15 residues.

This clonotype was observed a single time. The chain employs TRBV29-1 and TRBJ1-3; D is unclear. The CDR3 length is 13 residues. V lost 8 bases, J lost 4 bases, and 15 bases lay in between. Germline-derived CDR1 and CDR2 are SQVTM and ANQGSEA. The DNA for the CDR3 is TGCAGCTTATCGACGGGAATAGGAAACACCATATATTTT. Its translation: CSLSTGIGNTIYF.

This chain links TRBV10-3 with TRBJ1-1; 12 bases are a match to TRBD1. Germline V CDR1 and CDR2: ENHRY, SYGVKD. The CDR3 totals 15 residues. With 10 bases clipped from V and 6 bases from J, the junction kept 12 bases outside the gene matches. In DNA, the CDR3 is TGTGCCAGCAGAAAGGGACAGGGGGCGCAGTCTGAAGCTTTCTTT. Protein product: CASRKGQGAQSEAFF.

This chain links TRBV10-3 with TRBJ2-5; 10 positions agree with TRBD2. Losses at the gene ends were 4 bases for V and 3 bases for J; bases not matched to a gene: 11. The CDR3 loop spans 17 amino acids. Germline lookup yields CDR1 ENHRY and CDR2 SYGVKD. The CDR3: CAISAGSGLAGEETQYF. For the CDR3, the DNA is TGTGCCATCAGTGCGGGCTCAGGGCTAGCGGGAGAAGAGACCCAGTACTTC.

This sequence joins TRBV7-9 and TRBJ2-7; TRBD1 is a possible D gene (7 bases). Deletions cut 5 bases from V and 2 bases from J, with 16 bases between. CDR1 and CDR2 (germline): SEHNR, FQNEAQ (reference sequence). CDR3 length equals 15 residues. The CDR3 protein is CASSPKGRGAYEQYF. The CDR3 nucleotides are TGTGCCAGCAGCCCCAAGGGCAGGGGGGCCTACGAGCAGTACTTC. The variable domain in full, completed from reference TRBV7-9 and TRBJ2-7, reads DTGVSQNPRHKITKRGQNVTFRCDPISEHNRLYWYRQTLGQGPEFLTYFQNEAQLEKSRLLSDRFSAERPKGSFSTLEIQRTEQGDSAMYLCASSPKGRGAYEQYFGPGTRLTVT.

This sequence joins TRBV6-5 and TRBJ1-1; unclear D gene. The ends were cut back, 2 bases at V and 1 base at J, with 8 bases in the middle. The V gene's germline CDR1 is MNHEY and CDR2 SVGAGI. The CDR3 spans 14 residues. CDR3 sequence: CASSYDKGNTEAFF. The CDR3 nucleotides are TGTGCCAGCAGTTACGATAAGGGGAACACTGAAGCTTTCTTT.

The chain links TRBV20-1 to TRBJ1-4, with 9 bases that match TRBD1. V trimming: 5 bases; J trimming: 6 bases; junction bases outside the gene matches: 7. The V gene's germline CDR1 is DFQATT and CDR2 SNEGSKA (reference sequence). The CDR3 consists of 14 residues. CDR3 protein: CSAPNRGRYEKLFF. CDR3 coding DNA: TGCAGTGCTCCGAACAGGGGGCGGTATGAAAAACTGTTTTTT.

J is TRBJ2-7 and V is TRBV6-1; 9 nucleotides match TRBD1. Germline CDR1 and CDR2: MNHNS and SASEGT. There are 15 residues in the CDR3. The trim removed 4 bases at V and 2 bases at J, leaving 6 bases unmatched. This CDR3 reads CASSADRGHTYEQYF. CDR3 coding DNA: TGTGCCAGCAGTGCGGACAGGGGCCATACCTACGAGCAGTACTTC.